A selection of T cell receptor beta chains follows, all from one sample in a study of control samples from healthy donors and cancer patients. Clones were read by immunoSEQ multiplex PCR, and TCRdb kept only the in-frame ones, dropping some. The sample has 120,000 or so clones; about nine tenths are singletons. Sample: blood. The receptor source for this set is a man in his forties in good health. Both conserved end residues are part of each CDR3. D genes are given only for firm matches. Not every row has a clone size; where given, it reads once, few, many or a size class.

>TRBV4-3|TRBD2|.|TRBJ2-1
CASSLELAGGSNEQFF
TGCGCCAGCAGCCTCGAACTAGCGGGGGGGAGTAATGAGCAGTTCTTC
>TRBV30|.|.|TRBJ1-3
CAWSPTGTTIYF
TGTGCCTGGAGTCCCACAGGGACCACCATATATTTT
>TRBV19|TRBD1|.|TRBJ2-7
CASSMPGGSYEQYF
TGTGCCAGTAGTATGCCAGGGGGTTCCTACGAGCAGTACTTC
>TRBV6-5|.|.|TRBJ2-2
CASSYSHGNSGELFF
TGTGCCAGCAGTTACTCACACGGGAACTCCGGGGAGCTGTTTTTT
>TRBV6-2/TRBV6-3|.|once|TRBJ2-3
CASSYYLESTDTQYF
TGTGCCAGCAGCTACTATTTGGAGAGCACAGATACGCAGTATTTT
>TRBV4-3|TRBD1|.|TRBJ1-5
CASSQDKRDRAKPQHF
TGCGCCAGCAGCCAAGATAAAAGGGACAGGGCAAAGCCCCAGCATTTT
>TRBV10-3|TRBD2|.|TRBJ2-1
CAISDPPGLVTGNEQFF
TGTGCCATCAGTGACCCCCCGGGACTAGTGACGGGCAATGAGCAGTTCTTC
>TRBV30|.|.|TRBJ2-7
CAWSIPYPTVEQYF
TGTGCCTGGAGTATACCTTACCCGACAGTCGAGCAGTACTTC
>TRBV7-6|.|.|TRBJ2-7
CASSSSGYEQYF
TGTGCCAGCAGCTCCAGTGGGTACGAGCAGTACTTC
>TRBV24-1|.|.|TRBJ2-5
CATSDSGAHKETQYF
TGTGCCACCAGTGACTCGGGAGCCCATAAAGAGACCCAGTACTTC
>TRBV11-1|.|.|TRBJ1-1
CASSYLSVLHTEAFF
TGTGCCAGCAGCTACCTCTCCGTACTCCACACTGAAGCTTTCTTT
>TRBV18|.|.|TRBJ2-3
CASSRGTADEGWASTDTQYF
TGTGCCAGCTCACGGGGAACGGCCGACGAGGGGTGGGCTAGCACAGATACGCAGTATTTT
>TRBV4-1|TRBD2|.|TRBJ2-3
CASSQVLAGFRRADTQYF
TGCGCCAGCAGCCAAGTACTAGCGGGTTTCCGGAGGGCAGATACGCAGTATTTT
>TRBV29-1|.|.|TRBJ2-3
CSAHHPKNTQYF
TGCAGCGCCCATCACCCCAAGAATACGCAGTATTTT
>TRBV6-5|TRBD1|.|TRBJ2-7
CASLRGLYSYEQYF
TGTGCCAGCCTTAGGGGGCTCTATTCCTACGAGCAGTACTTC
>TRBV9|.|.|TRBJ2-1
CASSPEGLRVPYNEQFF
TGTGCCAGCAGCCCAGAGGGACTCAGGGTTCCCTACAATGAGCAGTTCTTC
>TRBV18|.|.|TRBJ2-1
CASSPPLTYNEQFF
TGTGCCAGCTCACCACCACTTACCTACAATGAGCAGTTCTTC
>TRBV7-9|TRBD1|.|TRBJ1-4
CASSQSQTGSSEKLFF
TGTGCCAGCAGCCAAAGTCAGACAGGGAGTAGTGAAAAACTGTTTTTT
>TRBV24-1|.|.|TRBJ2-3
CASGAGTPTDTQYF
TGTGCCTCGGGAGCCGGGACCCCCACAGATACGCAGTATTTT
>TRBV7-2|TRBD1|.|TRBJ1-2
CASSYSTGGGYGYTF
TGTGCCAGCAGCTACTCGACAGGGGGAGGCTATGGCTACACCTTC
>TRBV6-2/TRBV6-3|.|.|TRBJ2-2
CASSFPLGTGELFF
TGTGCCAGCAGTTTCCCATTAGGCACCGGGGAGCTGTTTTTT
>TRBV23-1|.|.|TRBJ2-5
CASSQSGTGETQYF
TGCGCCAGCAGTCAATCCGGGACTGGAGAGACCCAGTACTTC
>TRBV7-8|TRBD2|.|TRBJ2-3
CASVGGVADTQYF
TGTGCCAGCGTCGGGGGGGTTGCAGATACGCAGTATTTT
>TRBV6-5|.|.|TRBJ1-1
CASSYSDGTNTEAFF
TGTGCCAGCAGTTACTCGGACGGAACGAACACTGAAGCTTTCTTT
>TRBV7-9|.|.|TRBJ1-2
CASSSDGNYGYTF
TGTGCCAGCAGCTCGGACGGTAACTATGGCTACACCTTC
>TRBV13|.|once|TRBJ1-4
CASSFRQAGEKLFF
TGTGCCAGCAGCTTCCGACAGGCAGGTGAAAAACTGTTTTTT
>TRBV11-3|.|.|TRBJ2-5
CASSTGTNQETQYF
TGTGCCAGCAGCACAGGGACAAACCAAGAGACCCAGTACTTC
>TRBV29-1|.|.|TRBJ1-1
CSADGQGNTEAFF
TGCAGCGCCGACGGGCAGGGGAACACTGAAGCTTTCTTT
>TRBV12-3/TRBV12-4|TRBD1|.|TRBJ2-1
CASSSPPGGEQFF
TGTGCCAGCAGTTCACCCCCAGGGGGTGAGCAGTTCTTC
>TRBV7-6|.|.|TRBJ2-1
CASSSGWGVYNEQFF
TGTGCCAGCAGCTCCGGGTGGGGGGTTTACAATGAGCAGTTCTTC
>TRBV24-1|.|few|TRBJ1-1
CATSEKGALNTEAFF
TGTGCCACCAGTGAGAAAGGGGCCCTGAACACTGAAGCTTTCTTT
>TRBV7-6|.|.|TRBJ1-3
CASSLSIGPGNTIYF
TGTGCCAGCAGCTTAAGTATCGGGCCTGGAAACACCATATATTTT
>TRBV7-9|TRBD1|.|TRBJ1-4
CASSYRGFSEKLFF
TGTGCCAGCAGCTACAGGGGGTTTAGTGAAAAACTGTTTTTT
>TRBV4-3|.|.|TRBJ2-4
CASSQAVIAKNIQYF
TGCGCCAGCAGCCAAGCCGTAATAGCCAAAAACATTCAGTACTTC
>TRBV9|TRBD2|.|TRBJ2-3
CASSAPRGGHAFADTQYF
TGTGCCAGCAGCGCCCCCCGGGGGGGACATGCATTCGCAGATACGCAGTATTTT
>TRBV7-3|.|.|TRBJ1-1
CASSLSGDTEAFF
TGTGCCAGCAGCTTATCCGGAGACACTGAAGCTTTCTTT
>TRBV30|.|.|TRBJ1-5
CAWSVRGKGSNQPQHF
TGTGCCTGGAGTGTAAGGGGGAAGGGTAGCAATCAGCCCCAGCATTTT
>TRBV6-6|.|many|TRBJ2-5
CASSRQRVQETQYF
TGTGCCAGCAGTAGGCAAAGGGTCCAAGAGACCCAGTACTTC